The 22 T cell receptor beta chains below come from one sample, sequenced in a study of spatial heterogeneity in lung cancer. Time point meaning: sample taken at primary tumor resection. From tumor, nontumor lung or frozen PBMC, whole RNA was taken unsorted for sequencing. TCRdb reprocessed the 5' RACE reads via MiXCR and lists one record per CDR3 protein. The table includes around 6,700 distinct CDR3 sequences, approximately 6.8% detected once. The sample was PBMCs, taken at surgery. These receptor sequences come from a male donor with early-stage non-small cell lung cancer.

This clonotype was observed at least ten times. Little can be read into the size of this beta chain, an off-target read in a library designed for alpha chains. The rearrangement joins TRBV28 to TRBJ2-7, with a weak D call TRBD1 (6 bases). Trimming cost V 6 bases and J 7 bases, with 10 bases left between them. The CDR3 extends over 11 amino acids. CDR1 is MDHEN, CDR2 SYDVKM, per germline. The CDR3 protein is CASRSGAEQYF. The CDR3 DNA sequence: TGTGCCAGCAGATCAGGGGCGGAGCAGTACTTC.

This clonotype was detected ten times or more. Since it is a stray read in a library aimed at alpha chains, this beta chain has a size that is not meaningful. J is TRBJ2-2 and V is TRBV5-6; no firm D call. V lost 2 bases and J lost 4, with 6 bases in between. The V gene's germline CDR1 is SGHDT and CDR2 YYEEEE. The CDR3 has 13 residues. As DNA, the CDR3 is TGTGCCAGCAGCTTTTGGGGCACCGGGGAGCTGTTTTTT. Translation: CASSFWGTGELFF.

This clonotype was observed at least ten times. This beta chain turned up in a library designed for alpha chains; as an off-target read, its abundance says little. DNA of the CDR3: TGTGCCAGTAGGGGAGACGGAACCTACGAGCAGTACTTC. It translates to CASRGDGTYEQYF. The rearrangement joins TRBV19 to TRBJ2-7; a possible D gene is TRBD2 (5 bases). The CDR3 is 13 residues long. Germline CDR1 and CDR2: LNHDA and SQIVND (reference sequence). V shed 6 bases and J shed 2 bases, with 11 bases lying between them.

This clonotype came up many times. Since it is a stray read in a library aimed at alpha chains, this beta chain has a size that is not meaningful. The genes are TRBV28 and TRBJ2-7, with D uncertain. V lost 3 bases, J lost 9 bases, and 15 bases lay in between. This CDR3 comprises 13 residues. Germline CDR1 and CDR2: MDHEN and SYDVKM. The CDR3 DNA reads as TGTGCCAGCAGTTTGGAAGTAGATGAGGCGCAGTACTTC. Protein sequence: CASSLEVDEAQYF.

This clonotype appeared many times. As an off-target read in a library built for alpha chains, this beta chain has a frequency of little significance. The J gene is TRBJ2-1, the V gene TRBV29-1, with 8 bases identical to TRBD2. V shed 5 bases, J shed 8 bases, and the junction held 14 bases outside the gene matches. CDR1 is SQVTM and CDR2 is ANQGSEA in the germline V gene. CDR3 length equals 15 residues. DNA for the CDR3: TGCAGCGTTAGGCCCGGCGGGGGGAATCCGGATGAGCAGTTCTTC. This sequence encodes CSVRPGGGNPDEQFF.

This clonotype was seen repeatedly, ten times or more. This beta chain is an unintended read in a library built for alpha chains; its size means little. Here the CDR3 DNA reads TGCGCCAGCACCCCGGACGGGAGCTCTGGGGCCAACGTCCTGACTTTC. Its translation: CASTPDGSSGANVLTF. The chain combines TRBV5-1 with TRBJ2-6; D possibly corresponds to TRBD2 (6 bases). This CDR3 has 16 residues. Trimming took off 6 bases at V and 0 bases at J, with 13 bases between the two ends. The germline CDR1 and CDR2 sequences are SGHRS and YFSETQ. The complete variable domain, with remaining parts taken from reference TRBV5-1 and TRBJ2-6, reads KAGVTQTPRYLIKTRGQQVTLSCSPISGHRSVSWYQQTPGQGLQFLFEYFSETQRNKGNFPGRFSGRQFSNSRSEMNVSTLELGDSALYLCASTPDGSSGANVLTFGAGSRLTVL.

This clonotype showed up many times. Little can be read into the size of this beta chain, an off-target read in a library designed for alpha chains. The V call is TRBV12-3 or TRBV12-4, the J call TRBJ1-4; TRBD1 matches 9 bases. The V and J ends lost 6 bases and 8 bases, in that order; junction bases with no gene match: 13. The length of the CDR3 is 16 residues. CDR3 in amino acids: CASRHIPGTGIEKLFF. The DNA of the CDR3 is TGTGCCAGCAGACACATACCCGGGACAGGGATCGAAAAACTGTTTTTT.

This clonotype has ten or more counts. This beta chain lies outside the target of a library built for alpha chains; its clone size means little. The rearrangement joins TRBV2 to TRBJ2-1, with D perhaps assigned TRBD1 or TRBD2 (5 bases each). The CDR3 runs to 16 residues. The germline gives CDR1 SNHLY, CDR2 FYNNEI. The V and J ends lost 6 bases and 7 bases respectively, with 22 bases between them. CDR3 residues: CASSARVGVVMNEQFF. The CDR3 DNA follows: TGTGCCAGCAGCGCCAGGGTGGGAGTAGTGATGAATGAGCAGTTCTTC.

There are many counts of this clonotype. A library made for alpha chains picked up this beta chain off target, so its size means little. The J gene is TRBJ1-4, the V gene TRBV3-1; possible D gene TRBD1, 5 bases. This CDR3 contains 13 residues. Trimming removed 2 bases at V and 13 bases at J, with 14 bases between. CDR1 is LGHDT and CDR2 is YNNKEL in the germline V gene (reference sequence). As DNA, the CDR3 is TGTGCCAGCAGCCAATCGGGGCAGGGTATACTGTTTTTT. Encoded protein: CASSQSGQGILFF.

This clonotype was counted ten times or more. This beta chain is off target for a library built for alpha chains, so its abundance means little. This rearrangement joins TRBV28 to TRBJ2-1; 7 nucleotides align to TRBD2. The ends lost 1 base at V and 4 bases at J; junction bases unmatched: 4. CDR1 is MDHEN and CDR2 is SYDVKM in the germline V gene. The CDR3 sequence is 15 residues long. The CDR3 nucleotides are TGTGCCAGCAGTTTATTAGCGGGCCCTTACAATGAGCAGTTCTTC. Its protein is CASSLLAGPYNEQFF. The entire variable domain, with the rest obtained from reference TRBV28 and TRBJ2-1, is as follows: DVKVTQSSRYLVKRTGEKVFLECVQDMDHENMFWYRQDPGLGLRLIYFSYDVKMKEKGDIPEGYSVSREKKERFSLILESASTNQTSMYLCASSLLAGPYNEQFFGPGTRLTVL.

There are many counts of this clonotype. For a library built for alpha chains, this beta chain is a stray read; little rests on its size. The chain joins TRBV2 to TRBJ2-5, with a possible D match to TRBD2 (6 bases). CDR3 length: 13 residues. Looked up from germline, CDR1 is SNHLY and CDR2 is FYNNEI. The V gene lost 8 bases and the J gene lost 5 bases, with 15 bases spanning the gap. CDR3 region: CASGLTRWETQYF. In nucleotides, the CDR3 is TGTGCCAGCGGCTTGACTAGATGGGAGACCCAGTACTTC.

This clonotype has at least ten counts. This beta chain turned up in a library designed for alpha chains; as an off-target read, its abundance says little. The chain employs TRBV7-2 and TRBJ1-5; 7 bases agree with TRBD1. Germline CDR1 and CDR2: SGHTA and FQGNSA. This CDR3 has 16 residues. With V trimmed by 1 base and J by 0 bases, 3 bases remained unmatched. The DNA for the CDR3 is TGTGCCAGCAGCTTAGAGACAGGGTATAGCAATCAGCCCCAGCATTTT. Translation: CASSLETGYSNQPQHF.

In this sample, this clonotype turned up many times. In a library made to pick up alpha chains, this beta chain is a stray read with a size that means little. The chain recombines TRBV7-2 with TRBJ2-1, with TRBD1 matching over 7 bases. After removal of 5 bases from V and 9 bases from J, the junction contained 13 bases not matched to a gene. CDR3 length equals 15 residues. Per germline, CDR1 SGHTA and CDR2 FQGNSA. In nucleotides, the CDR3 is TGTGCCAGCAGCCCACAGGGGTTCCAGCTCGGTGAGCAGTTCTTC. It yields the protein CASSPQGFQLGEQFF. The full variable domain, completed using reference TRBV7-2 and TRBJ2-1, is GAGVSQSPSNKVTEKGKDVELRCDPISGHTALYWYRQSLGQGLEFLIYFQGNSAPDKSGLPSDRFSAERTGGSVSTLTIQRTQQEDSAVYLCASSPQGFQLGEQFFGPGTRLTVL.

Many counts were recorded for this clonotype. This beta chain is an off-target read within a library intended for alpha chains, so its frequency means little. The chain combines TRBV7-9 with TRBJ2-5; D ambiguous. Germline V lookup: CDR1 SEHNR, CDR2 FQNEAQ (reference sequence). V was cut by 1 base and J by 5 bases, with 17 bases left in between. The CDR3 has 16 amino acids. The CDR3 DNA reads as TGTGCCAGCAGCTTAGTGACTTTCGGCCTGATGGAGACCCAGTACTTC. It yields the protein CASSLVTFGLMETQYF.

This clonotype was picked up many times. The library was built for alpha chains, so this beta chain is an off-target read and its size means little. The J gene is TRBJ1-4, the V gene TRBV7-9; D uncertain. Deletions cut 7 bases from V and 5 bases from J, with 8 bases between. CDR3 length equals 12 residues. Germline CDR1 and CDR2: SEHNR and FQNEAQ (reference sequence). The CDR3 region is CASTFGNEKLFF. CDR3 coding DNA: TGTGCCAGCACCTTCGGGAATGAAAAACTGTTTTTT.

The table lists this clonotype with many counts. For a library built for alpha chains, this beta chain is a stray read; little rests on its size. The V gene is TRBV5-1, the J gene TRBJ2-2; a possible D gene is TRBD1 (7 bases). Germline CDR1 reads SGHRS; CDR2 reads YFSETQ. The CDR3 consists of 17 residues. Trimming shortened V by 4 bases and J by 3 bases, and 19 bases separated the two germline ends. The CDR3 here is CASSGRKQGGDTGELFF. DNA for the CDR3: TGCGCCAGCAGCGGACGCAAGCAGGGGGGTGACACCGGGGAGCTGTTTTTT.

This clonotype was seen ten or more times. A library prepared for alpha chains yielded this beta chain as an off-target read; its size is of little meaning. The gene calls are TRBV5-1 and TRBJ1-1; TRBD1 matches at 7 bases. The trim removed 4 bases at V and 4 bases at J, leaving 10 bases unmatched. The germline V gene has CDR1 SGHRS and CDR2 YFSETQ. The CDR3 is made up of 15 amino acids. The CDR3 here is CASSGVQGMGTEAFF. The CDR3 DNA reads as TGCGCCAGCAGCGGCGTACAGGGGATGGGCACTGAAGCTTTCTTT.

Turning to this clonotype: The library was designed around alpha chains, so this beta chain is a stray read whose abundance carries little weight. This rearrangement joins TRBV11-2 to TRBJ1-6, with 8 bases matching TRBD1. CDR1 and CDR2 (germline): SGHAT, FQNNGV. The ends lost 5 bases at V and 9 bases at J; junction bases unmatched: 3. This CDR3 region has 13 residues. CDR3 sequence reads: CASSDRGSSPLHF. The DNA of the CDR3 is TGTGCCAGCAGCGACAGGGGCTCTTCACCCCTCCACTTT.

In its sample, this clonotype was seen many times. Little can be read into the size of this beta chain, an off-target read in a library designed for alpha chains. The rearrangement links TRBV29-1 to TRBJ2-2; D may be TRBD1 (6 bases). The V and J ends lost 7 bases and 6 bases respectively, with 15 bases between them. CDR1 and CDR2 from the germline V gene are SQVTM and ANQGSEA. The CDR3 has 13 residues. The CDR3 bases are TGCAGCGGGGCAGGGGACCGAGCCGGGGAGCTGTTTTTT. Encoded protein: CSGAGDRAGELFF.

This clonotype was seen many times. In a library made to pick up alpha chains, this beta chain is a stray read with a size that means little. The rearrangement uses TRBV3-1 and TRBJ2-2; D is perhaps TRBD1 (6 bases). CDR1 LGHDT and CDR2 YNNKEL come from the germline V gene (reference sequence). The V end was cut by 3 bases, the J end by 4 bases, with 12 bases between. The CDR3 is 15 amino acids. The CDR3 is CASSHRTGITGELFF. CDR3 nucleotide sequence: TGTGCCAGCAGCCATAGAACAGGGATCACCGGGGAGCTGTTTTTT.

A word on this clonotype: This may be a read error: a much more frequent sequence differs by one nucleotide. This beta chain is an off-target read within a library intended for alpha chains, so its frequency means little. The CDR3 region is CASSARQAANTVAFF. CDR3 bases: TGTGCCAGCAGCGCAAGACAGGCCGCGAACACTGTAGCTTTCTTT. V gene TRBV7-9 combines with J gene TRBJ1-1, with TRBD1 as a possible D gene (6 bases). The CDR3 contains 15 residues. Germline values: CDR1 SEHNR, CDR2 FQNEAQ (reference sequence).

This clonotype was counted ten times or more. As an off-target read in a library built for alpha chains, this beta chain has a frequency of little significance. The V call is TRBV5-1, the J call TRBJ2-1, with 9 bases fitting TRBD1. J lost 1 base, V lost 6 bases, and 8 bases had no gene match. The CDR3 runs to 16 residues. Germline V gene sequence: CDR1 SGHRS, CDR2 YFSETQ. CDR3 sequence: CASTGTGTGSYNEQFF. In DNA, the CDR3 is TGCGCCAGCACCGGAACCGGGACAGGGTCCTACAATGAGCAGTTCTTC. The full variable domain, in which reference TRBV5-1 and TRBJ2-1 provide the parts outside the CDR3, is KAGVTQTPRYLIKTRGQQVTLSCSPISGHRSVSWYQQTPGQGLQFLFEYFSETQRNKGNFPGRFSGRQFSNSRSEMNVSTLELGDSALYLCASTGTGTGSYNEQFFGPGTRLTVL.